The rows below give T cell receptor beta chains drawn from one sample of a study of Ad26.COV2.S vaccination and SARS-CoV-2 variants. The data were produced by immunoSEQ multiplex PCR, yet TCRdb's version contains in-frame clones alone and is incomplete. The data contain hundreds of thousands of clones, more than 70% of them singletons. Specimen: peripheral blood, collected in a trial of Ad26.COV2.S vaccine versus placebo. Receptors originate from a person between 18 and 60 years old who received the Ad26.COV2.S COVID-19 vaccine or a placebo. The CDR3 runs from the conserved cysteine through the conserved F or W. A D gene is named only where the DNA matches it firmly. A clone size is listed for some rows: how often the clone was seen (once, few, many), or a class if it is expanded.

cdr3_aa: CASSLLAGVAYEQYF
cdr3_nt: TGTGCCAGCAGCTTACTAGCGGGAGTGGCCTACGAGCAGTACTTC
v_call: TRBV7-2
clone_size: NA
j_call: TRBJ2-7
d_call: TRBD2

cdr3_aa: CASSLGDSRADEQYF
cdr3_nt: TGTGCCAGCAGCTTAGGGGACAGCCGAGCCGACGAGCAGTACTTC
v_call: TRBV7-2
clone_size: NA
j_call: TRBJ2-7
d_call: TRBD1

cdr3_aa: CASSGQYSGNTIYF
cdr3_nt: TGTGCCAGTAGTGGACAGTACTCTGGAAACACCATATATTTT
v_call: TRBV19
clone_size: NA
j_call: TRBJ1-3
d_call: NA

cdr3_aa: CASSGRGQGYTEAFF
cdr3_nt: TGTGCCAGCAGCGGGCGGGGACAGGGATACACTGAAGCTTTCTTT
v_call: TRBV7-2
clone_size: once
j_call: TRBJ1-1
d_call: TRBD1

cdr3_aa: CASSPGGGEAFF
cdr3_nt: TGTGCCAGCTCACCAGGGGGAGGTGAAGCTTTCTTT
v_call: TRBV18
clone_size: NA
j_call: TRBJ1-1
d_call: NA

cdr3_aa: CASSYSRGYQPQHF
cdr3_nt: TGTGCCAGCAGTTACTCGAGAGGGTATCAGCCCCAGCATTTT
v_call: TRBV6-5
clone_size: few
j_call: TRBJ1-5
d_call: NA

cdr3_aa: CASSKTGGNEQFF
cdr3_nt: TGTGCCAGCAGCAAGACAGGGGGCAATGAGCAGTTCTTC
v_call: TRBV7-3
clone_size: NA
j_call: TRBJ2-1
d_call: TRBD1

cdr3_aa: CASSSPFAGENYEQYF
cdr3_nt: TGTGCCAGCAGTTCCCCGTTTGCGGGGGAGAACTACGAGCAGTACTTC
v_call: TRBV6-7
clone_size: NA
j_call: TRBJ2-7
d_call: TRBD2

cdr3_aa: CSVVADRETQYF
cdr3_nt: TGCAGCGTGGTAGCGGATAGAGAGACCCAGTACTTC
v_call: TRBV29-1
clone_size: NA
j_call: TRBJ2-5
d_call: NA

cdr3_aa: CASSLQGAANEKLFF
cdr3_nt: TGTGCCAGCAGTCTCCAGGGGGCTGCTAATGAAAAACTGTTTTTT
v_call: TRBV27
clone_size: NA
j_call: TRBJ1-4
d_call: TRBD1

cdr3_aa: CASSLRGTSGSTDTQYF
cdr3_nt: TGTGCCAGCAGCTTAAGGGGGACTAGCGGCAGCACAGATACGCAGTATTTT
v_call: TRBV7-2
clone_size: NA
j_call: TRBJ2-3
d_call: TRBD2

cdr3_aa: CSVAGLAAYNEQFF
cdr3_nt: TGCAGCGTTGCGGGACTAGCGGCCTACAATGAGCAGTTCTTC
v_call: TRBV29-1
clone_size: NA
j_call: TRBJ2-1
d_call: TRBD2

cdr3_aa: CSGLFAWREKLFF
cdr3_nt: TGCAGCGGCCTATTTGCGTGGAGGGAAAAACTGTTTTTT
v_call: TRBV29-1
clone_size: NA
j_call: TRBJ1-4
d_call: NA

cdr3_aa: CASSLITPGASGYPSTDTQYF
cdr3_nt: TGTGCCAGCAGTCTAATTACGCCGGGAGCTAGCGGGTACCCTAGCACAGATACGCAGTATTTT
v_call: TRBV27
clone_size: NA
j_call: TRBJ2-3
d_call: TRBD2

cdr3_aa: CASSYAREGTGELFF
cdr3_nt: TGTGCCAGCAGTTACGCGAGGGAGGGCACCGGGGAGCTGTTTTTT
v_call: TRBV6-2/TRBV6-3
clone_size: NA
j_call: TRBJ2-2
d_call: TRBD2

cdr3_aa: CASSYGGGTEAFF
cdr3_nt: TGCGCCAGCAGCTATGGAGGGGGCACTGAAGCTTTCTTT
v_call: TRBV5-1
clone_size: NA
j_call: TRBJ1-1
d_call: NA

cdr3_aa: CASSRGSSWLFF
cdr3_nt: TGTGCCAGCAGCCGAGGGTCTTCGTGGCTGTTTTTT
v_call: TRBV12-3/TRBV12-4
clone_size: NA
j_call: TRBJ2-2
d_call: NA

cdr3_aa: CASSGFRAGANVLTF
cdr3_nt: TGTGCCAGTAGTGGGTTCCGGGCCGGGGCCAACGTCCTGACTTTC
v_call: TRBV19
clone_size: NA
j_call: TRBJ2-6
d_call: NA

cdr3_aa: CASSQGAPMASYNSPLHF
cdr3_nt: TGTGCCAGCAGCCAGGGAGCTCCAATGGCTTCCTATAATTCACCCCTCCACTTT
v_call: TRBV3-1/TRBV3-2
clone_size: NA
j_call: TRBJ1-6
d_call: NA

cdr3_aa: CASSQEFGTPYEQYF
cdr3_nt: TGTGCCAGCAGCCAGGAGTTCGGGACCCCCTACGAGCAGTACTTC
v_call: TRBV3-1/TRBV3-2
clone_size: NA
j_call: TRBJ2-7
d_call: NA

cdr3_aa: CASSQRGGNQPQHF
cdr3_nt: TGTGCCAGCTCACAGAGGGGCGGCAATCAGCCCCAGCATTTT
v_call: TRBV18
clone_size: NA
j_call: TRBJ1-5
d_call: NA

cdr3_aa: CASSHTDGSTIYF
cdr3_nt: TGTGCCAGCAGTCACACAGACGGAAGCACCATATATTTT
v_call: TRBV6-5
clone_size: NA
j_call: TRBJ1-3
d_call: NA

cdr3_aa: CASSLAVTVNQPQHF
cdr3_nt: TGTGCCAGCAGCTTAGCCGTGACGGTCAATCAGCCCCAGCATTTT
v_call: TRBV7-2
clone_size: NA
j_call: TRBJ1-5
d_call: NA

cdr3_aa: CASSQALRGAQSSGNTIYF
cdr3_nt: TGTGCCAGCAGCCAAGCATTACGGGGGGCTCAATCCTCTGGAAACACCATATATTTT
v_call: TRBV3-1/TRBV3-2
clone_size: NA
j_call: TRBJ1-3
d_call: NA

cdr3_aa: CASSFGGNAQPQHF
cdr3_nt: TGTGCCAGCAGTTTCGGAGGGAATGCTCAGCCCCAGCATTTT
v_call: TRBV28
clone_size: NA
j_call: TRBJ1-5
d_call: NA

cdr3_aa: CASSVVIAGTISYEQYF
cdr3_nt: TGTGCCAGCAGTGTCGTGATAGCGGGAACGATCTCCTACGAGCAGTACTTC
v_call: TRBV6-4
clone_size: NA
j_call: TRBJ2-7
d_call: TRBD2

cdr3_aa: CASSIIQGLSNQPQHF
cdr3_nt: TGTGCCAGTAGTATAATCCAGGGACTCAGCAATCAGCCCCAGCATTTT
v_call: TRBV19
clone_size: NA
j_call: TRBJ1-5
d_call: NA

cdr3_aa: CASSIGDVETQYF
cdr3_nt: TGTGCCAGCAGCATAGGGGATGTTGAGACCCAGTACTTC
v_call: TRBV3-1/TRBV3-2
clone_size: NA
j_call: TRBJ2-5
d_call: NA

cdr3_aa: CASSIGTANSPLHF
cdr3_nt: TGTGCCAGTAGTATAGGGACCGCTAATTCACCCCTCCACTTT
v_call: TRBV19
clone_size: NA
j_call: TRBJ1-6
d_call: NA

cdr3_aa: CASSSSGTGPGEQYF
cdr3_nt: TGTGCCAGCAGCAGCTCCGGGACAGGGCCCGGCGAGCAGTACTTC
v_call: TRBV7-3
clone_size: few
j_call: TRBJ2-7
d_call: TRBD1

cdr3_aa: CAIGTGVYEQYF
cdr3_nt: TGTGCCATCGGGACAGGAGTCTACGAGCAGTACTTC
v_call: TRBV10-3
clone_size: NA
j_call: TRBJ2-7
d_call: TRBD1

cdr3_aa: CASSFRQPQSTGYTF
cdr3_nt: TGCGCCAGCAGCTTCCGACAGCCCCAATCCACTGGCTACACCTTC
v_call: TRBV5-1
clone_size: once
j_call: TRBJ1-2
d_call: NA

cdr3_aa: CASSIDFAGGVTEAFF
cdr3_nt: TGTGCCAGTAGTATAGACTTTGCAGGGGGCGTCACTGAAGCTTTCTTT
v_call: TRBV19
clone_size: NA
j_call: TRBJ1-1
d_call: TRBD1

cdr3_aa: CASSLGTNTGELFF
cdr3_nt: TGCGCCAGCAGCTTGGGGACTAACACCGGGGAGCTGTTTTTT
v_call: TRBV5-1
clone_size: NA
j_call: TRBJ2-2
d_call: NA

cdr3_aa: CASSQIGMGVGEQYF
cdr3_nt: TGTGCCAGCAGCCAAATCGGGATGGGGGTGGGCGAGCAGTACTTC
v_call: TRBV5-6
clone_size: NA
j_call: TRBJ2-7
d_call: NA

cdr3_aa: CASSLRGYQPQHF
cdr3_nt: TGTGCCAGCAGTTTACGGGGCTATCAGCCCCAGCATTTT
v_call: TRBV12-3/TRBV12-4
clone_size: NA
j_call: TRBJ1-5
d_call: NA